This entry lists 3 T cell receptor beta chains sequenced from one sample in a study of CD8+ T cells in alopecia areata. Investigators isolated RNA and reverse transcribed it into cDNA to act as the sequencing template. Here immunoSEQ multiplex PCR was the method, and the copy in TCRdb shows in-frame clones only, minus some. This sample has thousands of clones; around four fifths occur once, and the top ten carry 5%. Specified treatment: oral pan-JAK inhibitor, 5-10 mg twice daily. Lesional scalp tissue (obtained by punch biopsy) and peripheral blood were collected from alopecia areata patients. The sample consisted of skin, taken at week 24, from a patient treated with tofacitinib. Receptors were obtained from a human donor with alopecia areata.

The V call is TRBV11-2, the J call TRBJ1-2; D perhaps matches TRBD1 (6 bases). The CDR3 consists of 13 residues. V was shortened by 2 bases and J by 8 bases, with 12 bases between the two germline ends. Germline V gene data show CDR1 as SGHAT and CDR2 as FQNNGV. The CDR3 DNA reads TGTGCCAGCAGCTTACCGGGGGCCAGGGGCTACACCTTC. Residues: CASSLPGARGYTF. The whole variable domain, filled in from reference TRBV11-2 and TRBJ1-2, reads EAGVAQSPRYKIIEKRQSVAFWCNPISGHATLYWYQQILGQGPKLLIQFQNNGVVDDSQLPKDRFSAERLKGVDSTLKIQPAKLEDSAVYLCASSLPGARGYTFGSGTRLTVV.

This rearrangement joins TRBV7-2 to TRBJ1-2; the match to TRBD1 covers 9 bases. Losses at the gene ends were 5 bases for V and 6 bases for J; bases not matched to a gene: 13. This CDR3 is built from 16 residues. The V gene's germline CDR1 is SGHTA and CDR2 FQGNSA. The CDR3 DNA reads TGTGCCAGCAGCCCCCGTCCCGGGACAGGGATACATGGCTACACCTTC. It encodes CASSPRPGTGIHGYTF.

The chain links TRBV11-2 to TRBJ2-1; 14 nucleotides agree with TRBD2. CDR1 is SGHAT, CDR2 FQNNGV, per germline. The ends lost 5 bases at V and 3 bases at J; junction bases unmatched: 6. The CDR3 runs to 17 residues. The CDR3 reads CASSLRLAGGRYNEQFF. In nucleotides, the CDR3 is TGTGCCAGCAGCCTCCGACTAGCGGGGGGGCGCTACAATGAGCAGTTCTTC. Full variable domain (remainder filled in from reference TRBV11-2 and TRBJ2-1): EAGVAQSPRYKIIEKRQSVAFWCNPISGHATLYWYQQILGQGPKLLIQFQNNGVVDDSQLPKDRFSAERLKGVDSTLKIQPAKLEDSAVYLCASSLRLAGGRYNEQFFGPGTRLTVL.